This T cell receptor (beta chain) was sequenced for a study of T cell clones after liver transplantation. Across the whole study: Samples came from ITN030ST, which attempted immunosuppression withdrawal within 2 years of liver transplantation.

From germline, CDR1 is SGHNT and CDR2 YYREEE (reference sequence). The V gene lost 0 bases and the J gene lost 4 bases, with 10 bases spanning the gap. The CDR3 totals 14 residues. Data came from immunoSEQ multiplex PCR; TCRdb stores just in-frame clones and leaves some out. The repertoire holds some 60,000 clones, with roughly two thirds as singletons. This clone was counted only a few times. Its antigen is unknown. Regarding the study as a whole: Donor-reactive sequences fell more than third party-reactive ones, suggesting partial deletion.

This chain connects TRBV5-4 to TRBJ1-1; no reliable D call. The starting material was CD4+ T cells from blood, obtained before liver transplant. This clonotype was obtained from a human donor who received a liver transplant. For the CDR3, the DNA is TGTGCCAGCAGCTTGGATGTAGTTTCCACTGAAGCTTTCTTT. This sequence encodes CASSLDVVSTEAFF.